Listed below are T cell receptor beta chains from one sample, sequenced in a study of identifying expanded T cells in peripheral blood. TCRdb keeps only in-frame clones here, not all; method: immunoSEQ multiplex PCR. Among around 100,000 clones, about 87% were seen once, and the ten largest hold 11% to 15%. The sequencing input was blood. The receptors were gathered from a person between 18 and 69 years old in good health. The CDR3 runs from the conserved cysteine through the conserved F or W. The D gene is left open where the match is weak. The size entry is marked missing in some rows and otherwise reads once, few, many or a size class.

v_gene: TRBV29-1
abundance: once
j_gene: TRBJ2-1
d_gene: TRBD1
CDR3nt: TGCAGCGCTGTGACAGGGGCCCCCTCCTACAATGAGCAGTTCTTC
CDR3aa: CSAVTGAPSYNEQFF

v_gene: TRBV7-2
abundance: .
j_gene: TRBJ2-1
d_gene: TRBD1
CDR3nt: TGTGCCAGCAGCTTATCCGGCCCTCAGGGGGCTCGGGATGAGCAGTTCTTC
CDR3aa: CASSLSGPQGARDEQFF

v_gene: TRBV7-9
abundance: .
j_gene: TRBJ2-1
d_gene: TRBD2
CDR3nt: TGTGCCAGCAGTCGTAGCGGGAGCTCCTACAATGAGCAGTTCTTC
CDR3aa: CASSRSGSSYNEQFF

v_gene: TRBV7-2
abundance: .
j_gene: TRBJ2-1
d_gene: .
CDR3nt: TGTGCCAGCAGCTTGGGCGGGGGCCGCAATTGGGCTGAGCAGTTCTTC
CDR3aa: CASSLGGGRNWAEQFF

v_gene: TRBV28
abundance: .
j_gene: TRBJ2-1
d_gene: .
CDR3nt: TGTGCCAGCAGTTTTGGGGCGGCACGGGCGTATGAGCAGTTCTTC
CDR3aa: CASSFGAARAYEQFF

v_gene: TRBV15
abundance: .
j_gene: TRBJ1-3
d_gene: .
CDR3nt: TGTGCCACCAGCAGGGAACTTATTCAGCCAACTACTGGAAACACCATATATTTT
CDR3aa: CATSRELIQPTTGNTIYF

v_gene: TRBV28
abundance: .
j_gene: TRBJ2-5
d_gene: .
CDR3nt: TGTGCCAGCAGAGACTCGACTACCGAAGAGACCCAGTACTTC
CDR3aa: CASRDSTTEETQYF

v_gene: TRBV7-7
abundance: medium-sized
j_gene: TRBJ2-2
d_gene: .
CDR3nt: TGTGCCAGCAGCTTAAACAGGAACACCGGGGAGCTGTTTTTT
CDR3aa: CASSLNRNTGELFF

v_gene: TRBV6-5
abundance: .
j_gene: TRBJ1-5
d_gene: .
CDR3nt: TGTGCCAGCAGTCTCCGGGACAATCAGCCCCAGCATTTT
CDR3aa: CASSLRDNQPQHF

v_gene: TRBV7-6
abundance: .
j_gene: TRBJ2-1
d_gene: TRBD2
CDR3nt: TGTGCCAGCAGCTTAACACTAGCGGGGGGCTATGAGCAGTTCTTC
CDR3aa: CASSLTLAGGYEQFF

v_gene: TRBV20-1
abundance: .
j_gene: TRBJ1-1
d_gene: .
CDR3nt: TGCAGTGCCCCCCGTGGGGGTGAAGCTTTCTTT
CDR3aa: CSAPRGGEAFF

v_gene: TRBV5-1
abundance: .
j_gene: TRBJ1-1
d_gene: .
CDR3nt: TGCGCCAGCAGCTTGGACAGCTTTGACACTGAAGCTTTCTTT
CDR3aa: CASSLDSFDTEAFF

v_gene: TRBV29-1
abundance: .
j_gene: TRBJ1-1
d_gene: .
CDR3nt: TGCAGCGTTGAAGAGGGGAACGGGAGACCTGAAGCTTTCTTT
CDR3aa: CSVEEGNGRPEAFF

v_gene: TRBV18
abundance: .
j_gene: TRBJ1-4
d_gene: .
CDR3nt: TGTGCCAGCTCACCTCTCTCGGGGAATAATGAAAAACTGTTTTTT
CDR3aa: CASSPLSGNNEKLFF

v_gene: TRBV9
abundance: .
j_gene: TRBJ2-2
d_gene: .
CDR3nt: TGTGCCAGCAGCGTAGCTTGGGGGAATCGGGAGCTGTTTTTT
CDR3aa: CASSVAWGNRELFF

v_gene: TRBV11-2
abundance: .
j_gene: TRBJ2-5
d_gene: .
CDR3nt: TGTGCCAGCAGCTTAAGGAGAACCAAAGAGACCCAGTACTTC
CDR3aa: CASSLRRTKETQYF

v_gene: TRBV7-9
abundance: .
j_gene: TRBJ1-1
d_gene: .
CDR3nt: TGTGCCAGCAGCTTAGGGACACCTAGTGAAGCTTTCTTT
CDR3aa: CASSLGTPSEAFF

v_gene: TRBV29-1
abundance: .
j_gene: TRBJ1-2
d_gene: TRBD1
CDR3nt: TGCAGCGTTGTCCCGGGACAGGGACACATTATTTTC
CDR3aa: CSVVPGQGHIIF

v_gene: TRBV5-1
abundance: .
j_gene: TRBJ2-1
d_gene: .
CDR3nt: TGCGCCAGCAGCGTCACTAGCTCGGGTGAGCAGTTCTTC
CDR3aa: CASSVTSSGEQFF

v_gene: TRBV5-1
abundance: .
j_gene: TRBJ2-7
d_gene: TRBD1
CDR3nt: TGCGCCAGCACCCTGGCTGGGACAGGGGCTTACGAGCAGTACTTC
CDR3aa: CASTLAGTGAYEQYF

v_gene: TRBV2
abundance: .
j_gene: TRBJ2-5
d_gene: TRBD2
CDR3nt: TGTGCCAGCAGCCACCCCGGGAGGGGGGAGACCCAGTACTTC
CDR3aa: CASSHPGRGETQYF

v_gene: TRBV6-1
abundance: .
j_gene: TRBJ1-5
d_gene: .
CDR3nt: TGTGCCAGCAGTGAAGTCGGAGGGAGCAATCAGCCCCAGCATTTT
CDR3aa: CASSEVGGSNQPQHF

v_gene: TRBV5-8
abundance: .
j_gene: TRBJ2-2
d_gene: .
CDR3nt: TGTGCCAGCAGCGCGCTGGCCGGGGAGCTGTTTTTT
CDR3aa: CASSALAGELFF

v_gene: TRBV11-1
abundance: .
j_gene: TRBJ1-1
d_gene: .
CDR3nt: TGTGCCAGCAGCTCAGGGGTCACTGAAGCTTTCTTT
CDR3aa: CASSSGVTEAFF

v_gene: TRBV23-1
abundance: .
j_gene: TRBJ2-3
d_gene: .
CDR3nt: TGCGCCACCAGGCCCGGTGGTAAGCCGGTCGGTCCGCAGTATTTT
CDR3aa: CATRPGGKPVGPQYF

v_gene: TRBV2
abundance: .
j_gene: TRBJ2-7
d_gene: .
CDR3nt: TGTGCCAGCATACCGGACACCACGTTAAGCTCCTACGAGCAGTACTTC
CDR3aa: CASIPDTTLSSYEQYF

v_gene: TRBV6-5
abundance: .
j_gene: TRBJ1-1
d_gene: .
CDR3nt: TGTGCCAGCAGTTACTCATTAGGGGGAGGGAACACTGAAGCTTTCTTT
CDR3aa: CASSYSLGGGNTEAFF

v_gene: TRBV5-1
abundance: .
j_gene: TRBJ2-1
d_gene: .
CDR3nt: TGCGCCAGCAGCTGGGAGGGGGGAATCGACAATGAGCAGTTCTTC
CDR3aa: CASSWEGGIDNEQFF

v_gene: TRBV4-1
abundance: .
j_gene: TRBJ1-2
d_gene: .
CDR3nt: TGCGCCAGCAGTCAAGGGACGTATGGCTACACCTTC
CDR3aa: CASSQGTYGYTF

v_gene: TRBV5-4
abundance: .
j_gene: TRBJ2-1
d_gene: TRBD2
CDR3nt: TGTGCCAGCAGCCGGACTAGCGGCAATGAGCAGTTCTTC
CDR3aa: CASSRTSGNEQFF

v_gene: TRBV6-4
abundance: .
j_gene: TRBJ1-1
d_gene: .
CDR3nt: TGTGCCAGCAGTGTCAGTATGAACACTGAAGCTTTCTTT
CDR3aa: CASSVSMNTEAFF

v_gene: TRBV5-4
abundance: once
j_gene: TRBJ2-7
d_gene: .
CDR3nt: TGTGCCAGCAGCGCGACAGGCCCTGAGGGCTACGAGCAGTACTTC
CDR3aa: CASSATGPEGYEQYF

v_gene: TRBV30
abundance: .
j_gene: TRBJ1-1
d_gene: .
CDR3nt: TGTGCCTGGAACCCCCCGTCGGCGAACACTGAAGCTTTCTTT
CDR3aa: CAWNPPSANTEAFF

v_gene: TRBV15
abundance: .
j_gene: TRBJ2-7
d_gene: TRBD1
CDR3nt: TGTGCCACCAGCAGAGAGGCGACAGGGGTCGTCTCCTACGAGCAGTACTTC
CDR3aa: CATSREATGVVSYEQYF

v_gene: TRBV10-3
abundance: .
j_gene: TRBJ1-2
d_gene: .
CDR3nt: TGTGCCATCAGTGAGGCACAAGATGATGGCTACACCTTC
CDR3aa: CAISEAQDDGYTF

v_gene: TRBV19
abundance: .
j_gene: TRBJ2-7
d_gene: TRBD2
CDR3nt: TGTGCCAGTAGTCAATCCGGGACTACATACGAGCAGTACTTC
CDR3aa: CASSQSGTTYEQYF

v_gene: TRBV7-2
abundance: .
j_gene: TRBJ2-7
d_gene: .
CDR3nt: TGTGCCAGCAGCTTAGGTGTTTCGGGACACTACGAGCAGTACTTC
CDR3aa: CASSLGVSGHYEQYF

v_gene: TRBV5-8
abundance: .
j_gene: TRBJ1-3
d_gene: .
CDR3nt: TGTGCCAGCAGCATCTACTGGACGGCTGGAAACACCATATATTTT
CDR3aa: CASSIYWTAGNTIYF

v_gene: TRBV6-5
abundance: few
j_gene: TRBJ2-7
d_gene: .
CDR3nt: TGTGCCAGCAGTTGGGACCGCTACGAGCAGTACTTC
CDR3aa: CASSWDRYEQYF

v_gene: TRBV7-9
abundance: .
j_gene: TRBJ1-5
d_gene: TRBD1
CDR3nt: TGTGCCAGCAGCTTAGGAGCAGGGGGCCGGACCCATGATCAGCCCCAGCATTTT
CDR3aa: CASSLGAGGRTHDQPQHF

v_gene: TRBV21-1
abundance: .
j_gene: TRBJ2-2
d_gene: .
CDR3nt: TGTGCCAGCAGACGGGGGAGACTAGCGGGAGGGCCCAGGAACACCGGGGAGCTGTTTTTT
CDR3aa: CASRRGRLAGGPRNTGELFF